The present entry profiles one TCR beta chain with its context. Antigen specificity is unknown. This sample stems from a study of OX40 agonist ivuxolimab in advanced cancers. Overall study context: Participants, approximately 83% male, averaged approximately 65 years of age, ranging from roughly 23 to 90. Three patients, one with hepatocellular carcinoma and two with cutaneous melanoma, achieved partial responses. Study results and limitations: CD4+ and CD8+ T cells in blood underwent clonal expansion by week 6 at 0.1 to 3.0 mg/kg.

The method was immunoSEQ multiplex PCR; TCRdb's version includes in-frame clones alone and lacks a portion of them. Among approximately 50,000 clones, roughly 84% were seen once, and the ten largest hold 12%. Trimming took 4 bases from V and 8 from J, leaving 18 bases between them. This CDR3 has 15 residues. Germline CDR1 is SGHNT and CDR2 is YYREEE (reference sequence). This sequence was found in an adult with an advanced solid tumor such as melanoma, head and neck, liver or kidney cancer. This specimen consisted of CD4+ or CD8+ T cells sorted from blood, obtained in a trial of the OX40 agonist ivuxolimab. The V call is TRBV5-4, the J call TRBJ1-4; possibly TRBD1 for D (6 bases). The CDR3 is CASSPGGRGTEKLFF. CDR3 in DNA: TGTGCCAGCAGCCCTGGAGGGAGGGGGACCGAAAAACTGTTTTTT.